This TCR beta chain comes out of a study of human T cells and chemical hapten exposure. Whole blood, unfractionated, served as the material for total RNA extraction. The CDR3 is 13 residues long. V lost 8 bases and J lost 2; bases outside the gene matches: 5. Germline V CDR1 and CDR2: SQVTM, ANQGSEA. Individual cDNA molecules had unique molecular identifiers attached to them by the library. TCRdb reprocessed the reads via MiXCR and lists one record per CDR3 protein. The repertoire has 95,000 to 150,000 distinct CDR3 sequences, around 9% of them found once; the top ten carry approximately 1.5%. This receptor was taken from a human donor in good health. Some clones in this sample may be carry-over from other donors' samples. The V gene is TRBV29-1, the J gene TRBJ2-2; 7 nucleotides line up with TRBD2. What was sequenced was whole blood. The CDR3 reads CSTGGGNTGELFF. CDR3 nucleotides: TGCAGCACGGGCGGGGGTAACACCGGGGAGCTGTTTTTT.